This T cell receptor (beta chain) stems from a study of blood T cell repertoires in COVID-19. Study in general: The samples span acute and convalescent COVID-19 from the United States, Italy and Spain.

CDR3 length: 14 amino acids. Germline loops: CDR1 SQVTM, CDR2 ANQGSEA. The ends lost 6 bases at V and 1 base at J; junction bases unmatched: 7. Per the authors' pipeline: Reference gene primer amplification in the assay estimated nucleated cell counts. Repertoires were generated with immunoSEQ multiplex PCR, while TCRdb's copy carries only in-frame clones and drops some. That table gives V, J and clone size, and the DNA gave D and trimming. The sample includes roughly 180,000 clones, roughly 80% seen only once; the top ten take approximately 15%. This clone turned up a few times. The chain couples TRBV29-1 to TRBJ1-1, with 8 positions matching TRBD1. Sequenced input: peripheral blood. The receptor comes from a man aged 55-75 years with active or convalescent COVID-19. CDR3 in amino acids: CSVQGARGNTEAFF. As DNA, the CDR3 is TGCAGCGTCCAGGGGGCTCGAGGGAACACTGAAGCTTTCTTT.